A selection of T cell receptor beta chains follows, all from one sample in a study of T cell responses to AZD1222 COVID-19 vaccine. TCRdb's copy holds only in-frame clones and misses some; the assay was immunoSEQ multiplex PCR. In the table there are 90,000 to 110,000 clones, about 80% of which are singletons. The starting material was peripheral blood, obtained on day 0 of AZD1222 vaccination. These receptor sequences come from an adult in good health. The CDR3 runs from the conserved cysteine through the conserved F or W. A D gene is named only where the DNA matches it firmly. Not every row has a clone size; where given, it reads once, few, many or a size class.

d_call,j_call,v_call,clone_size,cdr3_aa,cdr3_nt
.,TRBJ1-5,TRBV7-2,.,CASSLALLNQPQHF,TGTGCCAGCAGCTTAGCTCTGCTCAATCAGCCCCAGCATTTT
.,TRBJ1-2,TRBV18,few,CASSTDSSYGYTF,TGTGCCAGCTCGACAGACTCCAGCTATGGCTACACCTTC
.,TRBJ2-7,TRBV4-2,.,CASSSTGTASEQYF,TGTGCCAGCAGCAGCACCGGGACGGCCTCCGAGCAGTACTTC
TRBD2,TRBJ2-5,TRBV4-2,.,CASSQVRGQETQYF,TGTGCCAGCAGCCAAGTGCGGGGGCAAGAGACCCAGTACTTC
.,TRBJ1-6,TRBV4-3,few,CASSQVGQGRSPLHF,TGCGCCAGCAGCCAAGTAGGGCAGGGCAGGTCACCCCTCCACTTT
.,TRBJ1-1,TRBV4-1,few,CASSQDQTLNTEAFF,TGCGCCAGCAGCCAAGATCAGACACTGAACACTGAAGCTTTCTTT
TRBD2,TRBJ2-7,TRBV2,.,CASQAGIGYEQYF,TGTGCCTCTCAAGCGGGGATCGGCTACGAGCAGTACTTC
.,TRBJ1-4,TRBV11-2,.,CASSRSPNEKLFF,TGTGCCAGCAGCCGCAGTCCTAATGAAAAACTGTTTTTT
TRBD2,TRBJ2-2,TRBV6-2/TRBV6-3,.,CASSPPGGYTGELFF,TGTGCCAGCAGTCCCCCGGGGGGATACACCGGGGAGCTGTTTTTT
.,TRBJ2-3,TRBV9,.,CASEPSTDTQYF,TGTGCCAGCGAACCTAGCACAGATACGCAGTATTTT
.,TRBJ1-4,TRBV18,.,CASSPGPLNEKLFF,TGTGCCAGCTCACCGGGACCGCTTAATGAAAAACTGTTTTTT
.,TRBJ1-1,TRBV25-1,.,CASSPRSDSLTEAFF,TGTGCCAGCAGTCCCCGATCCGACTCCCTAACTGAAGCTTTCTTT
.,TRBJ2-3,TRBV3-1/TRBV3-2,few,CASSQRPKADTQYF,TGTGCCAGCAGCCAGCGGCCCAAGGCAGATACGCAGTATTTT
TRBD2,TRBJ2-1,TRBV4-3,.,CASSQDSASGGTYNEQFF,TGCGCCAGCAGCCAAGATTCGGCTAGCGGGGGGACCTACAATGAGCAGTTCTTC
.,TRBJ1-1,TRBV9,.,CASGRQNTEAFF,TGTGCCAGCGGGAGGCAGAACACTGAAGCTTTCTTT
.,TRBJ1-5,TRBV7-2,.,CASSLARSSQGGTNQPQHF,TGTGCCAGCAGCTTAGCTCGAAGCAGTCAAGGGGGTACCAATCAGCCCCAGCATTTT
TRBD1,TRBJ1-5,TRBV19,few,CASSRRGQGAQPQHF,TGTGCCAGTAGTAGGCGGGGACAGGGGGCCCAGCCCCAGCATTTT